This T cell receptor (beta chain) emerged from a study of T cell repertoires in cytomegalovirus infection. Background on the study: Both CMV infection and a matching HLA type were indicated by public TCR beta signatures.

Germline lookup yields CDR1 SGHVS and CDR2 FQNEAQ. The CDR3 sequence is 15 residues long. V lost 5 bases and J lost 5; bases outside the gene matches: 5. General study findings and limits: It was HLA-C-restricted CMV-specific TCR beta clonotypes that dominated the response ex vivo.

TCRdb re-called the reads with MiXCR, one entry per CDR3 protein. The data show roughly 630,000 distinct CDR3 sequences, with more than 20% seen just once and 6.5% to 10% held by the top ten. This clonotype was found many times. Its antigen is as yet unknown. This chain connects TRBV7-8 to TRBJ2-1, with TRBD1 identical over 11 bases. Source material: CD8+ T cells from PBMCs. The sequence was collected from a human donor in good health (CMV status not recorded). Some clones in this sample may be carry-over from other donors' samples. The CDR3 reads CASSPGQGANNEQFF. The DNA of the CDR3 is TGTGCCAGCAGCCCCGGACAGGGGGCGAACAATGAGCAGTTCTTC.